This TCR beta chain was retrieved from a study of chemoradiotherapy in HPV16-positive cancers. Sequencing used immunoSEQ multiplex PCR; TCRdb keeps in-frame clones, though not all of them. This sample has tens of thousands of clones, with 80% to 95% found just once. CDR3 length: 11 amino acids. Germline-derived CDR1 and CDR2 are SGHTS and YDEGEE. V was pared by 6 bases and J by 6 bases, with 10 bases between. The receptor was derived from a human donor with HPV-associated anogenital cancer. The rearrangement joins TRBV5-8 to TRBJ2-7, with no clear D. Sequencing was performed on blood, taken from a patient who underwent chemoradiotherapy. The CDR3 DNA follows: TGTGCCAGCAACCTCCCGGGCGAGCAGTACTTC. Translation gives CASNLPGEQYF.